The clone carrying this T cell receptor (beta chain) occurred many times. What it binds is unknown. Each CDR3 protein is one row after TCRdb ran MiXCR on the 5' RACE reads. The sample yields over 600,000 distinct CDR3 sequences, about 20% seen once. The data were taken from a study of CD8 T cells in ankylosing spondylitis. The CDR3 is 15 residues long. The germline V gene has CDR1 MDHEN and CDR2 SYDVKM. J lost 3 bases, V lost 5 bases, and 9 bases had no gene match. Study results and limitations: There was a TCR beta motif, made of roughly eight highly homologous variants, that appeared characteristic of ankylosing spondylitis blood.

The rearrangement joins TRBV28 to TRBJ1-2; 7 nucleotides align to TRBD1. The TCR was taken from a male donor with ankylosing spondylitis. The specimen was blood, either unsorted or a sorted T cell fraction (not recorded which). This chain's CDR3 is CASSRSGTEDYGYTF. CDR3 nucleotide sequence: TGTGCCAGCAGTCGTTCCGGGACAGAAGACTATGGCTACACCTTC.